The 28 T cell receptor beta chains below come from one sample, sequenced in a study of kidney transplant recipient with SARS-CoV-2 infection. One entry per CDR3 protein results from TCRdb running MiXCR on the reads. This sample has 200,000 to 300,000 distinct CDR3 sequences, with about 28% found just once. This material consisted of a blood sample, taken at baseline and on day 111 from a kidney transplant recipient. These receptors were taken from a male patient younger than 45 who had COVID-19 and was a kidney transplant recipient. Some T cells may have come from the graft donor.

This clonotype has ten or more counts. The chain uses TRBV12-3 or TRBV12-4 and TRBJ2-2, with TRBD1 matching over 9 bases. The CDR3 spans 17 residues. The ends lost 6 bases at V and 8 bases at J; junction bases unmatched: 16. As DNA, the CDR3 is TGTGCCAGCAGCTGGCCCCGGGACAGGGCCAATGTGGGGGAGCTGTTTTTT. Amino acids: CASSWPRDRANVGELFF.

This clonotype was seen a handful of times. CDR3 nucleotide sequence: TGTGCCAGCAGCTTGGACAGCACTAGCACAGATACGCAGTATTTT. This translates into CASSLDSTSTDTQYF. V and J are TRBV5-4 and TRBJ2-3; no firm D call. V was trimmed by 0 bases and J by 0 bases, leaving 8 bases between them. This CDR3 is built from 15 residues. Germline V lookup: CDR1 SGHNT, CDR2 YYREEE (reference sequence). Combining the CDR3 with reference TRBV5-4 and TRBJ2-3 gives the whole variable domain ETGVTQSPTHLIKTRGQQVTLRCSSQSGHNTVSWYQQALGQGPQFIFQYYREEENGRGNFPPRFSGLQFPNYSSELNVNALELDDSALYLCASSLDSTSTDTQYFGPGTRLTVL.

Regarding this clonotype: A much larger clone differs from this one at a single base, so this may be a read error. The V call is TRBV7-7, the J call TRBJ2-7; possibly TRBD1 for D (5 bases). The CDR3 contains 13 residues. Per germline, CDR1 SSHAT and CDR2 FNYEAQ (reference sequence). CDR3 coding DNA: TGTGCCAGCAGCGCCGGACACCGGTACGAGCAGCACTTC. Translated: CASSAGHRYEQHF.

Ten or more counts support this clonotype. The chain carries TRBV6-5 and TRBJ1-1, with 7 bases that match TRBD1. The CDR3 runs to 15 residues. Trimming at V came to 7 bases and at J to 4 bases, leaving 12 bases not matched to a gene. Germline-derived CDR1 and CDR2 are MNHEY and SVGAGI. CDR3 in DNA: TGTGCCAGCATTCTGGGGAACAGGGGTGGCACTGAAGCTTTCTTT. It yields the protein CASILGNRGGTEAFF.

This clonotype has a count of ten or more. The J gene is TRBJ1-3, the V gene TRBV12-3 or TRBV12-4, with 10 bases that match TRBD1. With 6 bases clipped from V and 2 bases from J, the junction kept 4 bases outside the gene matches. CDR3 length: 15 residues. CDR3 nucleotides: TGTGCCAGCAGACCGACAGGGGGCACTGGAAACACCATATATTTT. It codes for CASRPTGGTGNTIYF.

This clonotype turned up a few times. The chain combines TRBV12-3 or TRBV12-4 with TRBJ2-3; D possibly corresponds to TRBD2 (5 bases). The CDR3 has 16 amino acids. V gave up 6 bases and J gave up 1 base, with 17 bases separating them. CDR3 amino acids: CASSLTPGSRTDTQYF. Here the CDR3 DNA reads TGTGCCAGCAGCCTGACTCCGGGGTCTCGCACAGATACGCAGTATTTT.

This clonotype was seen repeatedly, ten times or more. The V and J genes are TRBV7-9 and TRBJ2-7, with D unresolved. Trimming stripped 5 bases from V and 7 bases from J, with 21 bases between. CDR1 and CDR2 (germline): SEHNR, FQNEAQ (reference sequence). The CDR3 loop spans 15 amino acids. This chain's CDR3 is CASSPGVSASMEQYF. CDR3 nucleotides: TGTGCCAGCAGCCCCGGCGTGAGTGCCTCTATGGAGCAGTACTTC.

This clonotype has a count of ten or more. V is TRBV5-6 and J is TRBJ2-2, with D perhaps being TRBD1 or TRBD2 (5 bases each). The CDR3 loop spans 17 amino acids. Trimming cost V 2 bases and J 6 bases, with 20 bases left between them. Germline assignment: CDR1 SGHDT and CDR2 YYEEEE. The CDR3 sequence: CASSLVVGDRYSGELFF. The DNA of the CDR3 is TGTGCCAGCAGCTTAGTGGTGGGGGATAGATATTCCGGGGAGCTGTTTTTT. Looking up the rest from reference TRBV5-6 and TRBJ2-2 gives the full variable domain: DAGVTQSPTHLIKTRGQQVTLRCSPKSGHDTVSWYQQALGQGPQFIFQYYEEEERQRGNFPDRFSGHQFPNYSSELNVNALLLGDSALYLCASSLVVGDRYSGELFFGEGSRLTVL.

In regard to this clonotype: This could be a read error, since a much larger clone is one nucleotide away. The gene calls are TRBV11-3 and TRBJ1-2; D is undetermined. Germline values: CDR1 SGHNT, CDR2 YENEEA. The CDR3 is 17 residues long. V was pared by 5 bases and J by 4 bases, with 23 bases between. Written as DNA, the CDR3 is TGTGCCAGCAGCCCAGGTTACGATCTCGGAAAGACCTATGGCTACACCTTC. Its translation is CASSPGYDLGKTYGYTF. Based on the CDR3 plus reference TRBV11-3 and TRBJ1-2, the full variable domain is EAGVVQSPRYKIIEKKQPVAFWCNPISGHNTLYWYLQNLGQGPELLIRYENEEAVDDSQLPKDRFSAERLKGVDSTLKIQPAELGDSAVYLCASSPGYDLGKTYGYTFGSGTRLTVV.

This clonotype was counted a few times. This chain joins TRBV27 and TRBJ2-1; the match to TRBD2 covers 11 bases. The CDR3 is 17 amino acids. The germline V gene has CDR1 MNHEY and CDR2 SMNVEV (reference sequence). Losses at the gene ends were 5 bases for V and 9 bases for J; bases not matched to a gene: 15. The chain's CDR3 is CASSPDPGLAAAGEQFF. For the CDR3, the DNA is TGTGCCAGCAGTCCAGATCCGGGACTAGCGGCAGCTGGTGAGCAGTTCTTC.

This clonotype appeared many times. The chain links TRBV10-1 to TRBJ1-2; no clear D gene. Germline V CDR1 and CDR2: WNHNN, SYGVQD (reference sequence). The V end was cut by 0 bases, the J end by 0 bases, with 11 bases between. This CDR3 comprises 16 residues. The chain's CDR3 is CASSESEAGANYGYTF. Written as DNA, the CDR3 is TGCGCCAGCAGTGAGTCGGAGGCTGGGGCTAACTATGGCTACACCTTC.

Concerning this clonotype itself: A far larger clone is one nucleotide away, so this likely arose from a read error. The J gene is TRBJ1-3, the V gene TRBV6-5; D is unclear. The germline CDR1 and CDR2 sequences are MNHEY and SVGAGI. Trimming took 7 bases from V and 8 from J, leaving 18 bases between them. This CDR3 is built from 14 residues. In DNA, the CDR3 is TGTGCCAGCAATGAATCTGGCCGGGAAGACACCATATATTTT. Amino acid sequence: CASNESGREDTIYF.

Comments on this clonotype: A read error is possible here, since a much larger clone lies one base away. CDR3 nucleotides: TGTGCCAGCAGCCGTCATATTGAATCTCGAAGGACCTATGGCTACACCTTC. Protein product: CASSRHIESRRTYGYTF. This rearrangement joins TRBV7-6 to TRBJ1-2, with D hard to call. CDR3 size: 17 residues. Trimming removed 5 bases at V and 4 bases at J, with 23 bases between. The germline V gene has CDR1 SGHVS and CDR2 FNYEAQ.

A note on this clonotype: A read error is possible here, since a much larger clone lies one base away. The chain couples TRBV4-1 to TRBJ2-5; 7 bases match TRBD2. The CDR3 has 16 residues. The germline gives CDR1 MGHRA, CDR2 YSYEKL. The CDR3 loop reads CASSQALAQSGEAQYF. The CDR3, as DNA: TGCGCCAGCAGCCAGGCACTAGCGCAGAGTGGAGAGGCCCAGTACTTC.

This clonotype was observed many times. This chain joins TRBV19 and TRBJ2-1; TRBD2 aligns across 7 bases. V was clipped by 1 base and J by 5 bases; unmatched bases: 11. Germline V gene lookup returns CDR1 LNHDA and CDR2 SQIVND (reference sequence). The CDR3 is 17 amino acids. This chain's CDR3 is CASSIGTGRERNNEQFF. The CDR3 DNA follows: TGTGCCAGTAGTATAGGGACCGGGCGGGAGCGAAACAATGAGCAGTTCTTC. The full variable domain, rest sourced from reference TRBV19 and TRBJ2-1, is DGGITQSPKYLFRKEGQNVTLSCEQNLNHDAMYWYRQDPGQGLRLIYYSQIVNDFQKGDIAEGYSVSREKKESFPLTVTSAQKNPTAFYLCASSIGTGRERNNEQFFGPGTRLTVL.

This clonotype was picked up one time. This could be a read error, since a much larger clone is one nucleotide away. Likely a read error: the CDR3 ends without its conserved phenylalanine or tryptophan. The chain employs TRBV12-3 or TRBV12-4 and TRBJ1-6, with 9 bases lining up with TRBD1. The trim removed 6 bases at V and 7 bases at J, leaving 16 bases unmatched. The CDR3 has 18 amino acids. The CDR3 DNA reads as TGTGCCAGCAGGGGAGGACAGGGGAAACCTATTATAAATTCACCCCTCCACCTT. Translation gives CASRGGQGKPIINSPLHL.

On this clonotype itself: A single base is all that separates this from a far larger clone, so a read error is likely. The CDR3 DNA reads TGTGCCAACAGTCTCGTTAGGGAATGTAGAAAGACCTATGGCTACACCTTC. The encoded protein is CANSLVRECRKTYGYTF. This chain links TRBV6-5 with TRBJ1-2; D is unresolved. Germline V gene sequence: CDR1 MNHEY, CDR2 SVGAGI. This CDR3 comprises 17 residues.

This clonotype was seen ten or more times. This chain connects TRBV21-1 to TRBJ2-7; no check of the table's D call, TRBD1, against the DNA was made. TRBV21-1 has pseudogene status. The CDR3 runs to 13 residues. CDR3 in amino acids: CASSSRHAPEQYF. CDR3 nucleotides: TGTGCCAGCAGCAGCCGACATGCCCCTGAGCAGTACTTC.

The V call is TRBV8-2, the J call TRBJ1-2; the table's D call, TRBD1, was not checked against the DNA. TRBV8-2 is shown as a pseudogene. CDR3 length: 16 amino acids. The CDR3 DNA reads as TGTGGCAGTCGGGATGTTGATAGCCGAAAGACCTATGGCTACACCTTC. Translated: CGSRDVDSRKTYGYTF.

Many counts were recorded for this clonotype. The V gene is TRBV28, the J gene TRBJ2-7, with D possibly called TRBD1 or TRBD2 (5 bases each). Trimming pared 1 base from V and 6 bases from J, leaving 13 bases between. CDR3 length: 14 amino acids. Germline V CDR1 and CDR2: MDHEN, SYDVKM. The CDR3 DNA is TGTGCCAGCAGTTTATCCCCGGGACGGGTCGAGCAGTACTTC. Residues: CASSLSPGRVEQYF. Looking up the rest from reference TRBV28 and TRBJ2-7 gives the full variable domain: DVKVTQSSRYLVKRTGEKVFLECVQDMDHENMFWYRQDPGLGLRLIYFSYDVKMKEKGDIPEGYSVSREKKERFSLILESASTNQTSMYLCASSLSPGRVEQYFGPGTRLTVT.

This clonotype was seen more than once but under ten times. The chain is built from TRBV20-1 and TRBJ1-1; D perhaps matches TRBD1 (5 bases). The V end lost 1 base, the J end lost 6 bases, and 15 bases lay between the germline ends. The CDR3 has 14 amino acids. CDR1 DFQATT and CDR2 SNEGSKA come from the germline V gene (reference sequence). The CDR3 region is CSARAGRGDAEAFF. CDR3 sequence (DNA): TGCAGTGCTAGAGCCGGACGGGGGGACGCTGAAGCTTTCTTT.

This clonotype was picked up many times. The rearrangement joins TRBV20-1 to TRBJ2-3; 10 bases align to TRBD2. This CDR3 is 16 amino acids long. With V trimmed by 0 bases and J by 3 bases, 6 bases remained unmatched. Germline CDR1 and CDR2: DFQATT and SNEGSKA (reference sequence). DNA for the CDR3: TGCAGTGCTAGAGAAGCGGGAGGGCCGAGGACAGATACGCAGTATTTT. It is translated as CSAREAGGPRTDTQYF.

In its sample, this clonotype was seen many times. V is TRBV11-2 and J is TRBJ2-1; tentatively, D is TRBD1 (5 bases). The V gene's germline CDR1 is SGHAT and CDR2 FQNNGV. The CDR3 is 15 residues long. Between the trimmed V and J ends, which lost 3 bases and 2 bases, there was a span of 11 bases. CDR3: CASSLIDSPYNEQFF. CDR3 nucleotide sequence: TGTGCCAGCAGCTTGATTGACAGCCCCTACAATGAGCAGTTCTTC. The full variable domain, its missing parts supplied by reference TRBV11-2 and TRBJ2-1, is EAGVAQSPRYKIIEKRQSVAFWCNPISGHATLYWYQQILGQGPKLLIQFQNNGVVDDSQLPKDRFSAERLKGVDSTLKIQPAKLEDSAVYLCASSLIDSPYNEQFFGPGTRLTVL.

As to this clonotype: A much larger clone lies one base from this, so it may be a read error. The CDR3 spells CASGGGTSGRVNEQFF. CDR3 DNA: TGTGCCAGCGGTGGAGGGACTAGCGGGAGGGTTAATGAGCAGTTCTTC. V usage is TRBV6-5 and J usage is TRBJ2-1; 16 bases line up with TRBD2. V was clipped by 8 bases and J by 7 bases; unmatched bases: 8. CDR1 is MNHEY and CDR2 is SVGAGI in the germline V gene. This CDR3 has 16 amino acids.

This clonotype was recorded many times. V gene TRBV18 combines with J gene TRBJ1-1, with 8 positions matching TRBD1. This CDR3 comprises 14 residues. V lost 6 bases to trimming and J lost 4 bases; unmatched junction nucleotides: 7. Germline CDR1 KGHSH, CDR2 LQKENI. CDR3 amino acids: CASSPDRGGTEAFF. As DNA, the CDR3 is TGTGCCAGCTCCCCCGACAGGGGAGGCACTGAAGCTTTCTTT.

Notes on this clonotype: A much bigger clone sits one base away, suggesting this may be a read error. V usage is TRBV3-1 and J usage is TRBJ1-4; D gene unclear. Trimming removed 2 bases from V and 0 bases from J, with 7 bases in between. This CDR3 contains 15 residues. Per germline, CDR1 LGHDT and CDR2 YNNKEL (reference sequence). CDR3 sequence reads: CASSQSFATNEKLFF. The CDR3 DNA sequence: TGTGCCAGCAGCCAATCTTTCGCAACTAATGAAAAACTGTTTTTT.

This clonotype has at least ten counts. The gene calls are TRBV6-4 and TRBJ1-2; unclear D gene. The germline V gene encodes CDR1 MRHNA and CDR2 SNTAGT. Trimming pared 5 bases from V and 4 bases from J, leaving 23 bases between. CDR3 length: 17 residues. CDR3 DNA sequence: TGTGCCAGCAGTCCTGTGATCTCACACGGAAAGACCTATGGCTACACCTTC. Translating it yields CASSPVISHGKTYGYTF.

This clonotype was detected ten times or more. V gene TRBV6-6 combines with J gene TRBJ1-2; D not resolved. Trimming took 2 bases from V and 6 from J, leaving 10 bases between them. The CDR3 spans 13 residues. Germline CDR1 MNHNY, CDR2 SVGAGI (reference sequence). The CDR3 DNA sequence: TGTGCCAGCAGTTACGATGTCTTGGATGGCTACACCTTC. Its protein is CASSYDVLDGYTF.